Below, 25 T cell receptor beta chains from the same sample are listed, as sequenced in a study of shared clonotypes between healthy human individuals. CD8 cells classed as naive were CD45RO-negative and positively selected for CCR7, excluding terminally differentiated effector memory CD45RA+ cells. Assay used: immunoSEQ multiplex PCR; TCRdb lists only in-frame clones, some missing. Of 2 million to 2.5 million clones listed, 93% are singletons. Sequencing input: naive CD8+ T cells from PBMCs. All receptors come from a man aged 18 to 30 in good health. Some clones in this sample may be carry-over from other donors' samples.

This sequence joins TRBV28 and TRBJ2-3; 8 bases align to TRBD1. This CDR3 has 18 residues. From germline, CDR1 is MDHEN and CDR2 SYDVKM. V was pared by 3 bases and J by 5 bases, with 16 bases of the junction left unmatched. The CDR3 sequence is CASSFQTPDRAIRDTQYF. In nucleotides, the CDR3 is TGTGCCAGCAGTTTCCAGACCCCGGACAGGGCTATCAGAGATACGCAGTATTTT.

The CDR3: CASSLVENGQFF. DNA of the CDR3: TGTGCCAGCAGCTTAGTAGAGAACGGGCAGTTCTTC. The genes are TRBV7-8 and TRBJ2-1; D ambiguous. The germline V gene encodes CDR1 SGHVS and CDR2 FQNEAQ. This CDR3 comprises 12 residues. Deletions cut 1 base from V and 12 bases from J, with 10 bases between. The whole variable domain, remainder taken from reference TRBV7-8 and TRBJ2-1, is GAGVSQSPRYKVAKRGQDVALRCDPISGHVSLFWYQQALGQGPEFLTYFQNEAQLDKSGLPSDRFFAERPEGSVSTLKIQRTQQEDSAVYLCASSLVENGQFFGPGTRLTVL.

This clone is a singleton in its sample. The CDR3 DNA reads TGTGCCAGCAGTGAATCGAAAGGAGGGAGGGCTAATGAAAAACTGTTTTTT. It encodes CASSESKGGRANEKLFF. V and J are TRBV6-1 and TRBJ1-4; no definite D call. CDR1 and CDR2 from the germline V gene are MNHNS and SASEGT. Between the trimmed V and J ends, which lost 2 bases and 3 bases, there was a span of 16 bases. The CDR3 spans 17 residues.

Note on this clone: This specimen includes other DNA sequences encoding the same CDR3. V is TRBV6-6 and J is TRBJ2-7; D is ambiguous. The CDR3 spans 11 residues. The germline gives CDR1 MNHNY, CDR2 SVGAGI (reference sequence). V was cut by 8 bases and J by 1 base, with 6 bases left in between. The CDR3 DNA sequence: TGTGCCAGCGGTTCTTCCTACGAGCAGTACTTC. It specifies CASGSSYEQYF.

The rearrangement links TRBV27 to TRBJ2-7; perhaps D is TRBD1 or TRBD2 (5 bases each). The V and J ends lost 5 bases and 0 bases respectively, with 11 bases between them. This CDR3 has 14 amino acids. Germline CDR1 and CDR2: MNHEY and SMNVEV (reference sequence). In nucleotides, the CDR3 is TGTGCCAGCAGTCCCGGGGACCTCTCCTACGAGCAGTACTTC. Its protein is CASSPGDLSYEQYF.

This chain links TRBV28 with TRBJ1-4, with D maybe TRBD1 (5 bases). Trimming cost V 7 bases and J 8 bases, with 17 bases left between them. CDR1 and CDR2 from the germline V gene are MDHEN and SYDVKM. CDR3 length: 14 amino acids. The CDR3 sequence: CASTEARGEEKLFF. DNA for the CDR3: TGTGCCAGCACTGAGGCGAGGGGCGAGGAAAAACTGTTTTTT. Variable domain in full (rest from reference TRBV28 and TRBJ1-4): DVKVTQSSRYLVKRTGEKVFLECVQDMDHENMFWYRQDPGLGLRLIYFSYDVKMKEKGDIPEGYSVSREKKERFSLILESASTNQTSMYLCASTEARGEEKLFFGSGTQLSVL.

The chain employs TRBV11-3 and TRBJ2-3; TRBD1 matches 7 bases. The CDR3 runs to 15 residues. The germline gives CDR1 SGHNT, CDR2 YENEEA. V lost 1 base and J lost 3; bases outside the gene matches: 4. In nucleotides, the CDR3 is TGTGCCAGCAGCTTAGCGTCAGGGGGAACAGATACGCAGTATTTT. This sequence encodes CASSLASGGTDTQYF.

The chain joins TRBV5-1 to TRBJ2-7; D possibly matches TRBD1 or TRBD2 (5 bases each). The V gene's germline CDR1 is SGHRS and CDR2 YFSETQ. Trimming left V 2 bases short and J 5 bases short, with 17 bases between. CDR3 size: 15 residues. DNA for the CDR3: TGCGCCAGCAGCTTCTCTGGGGGATTGGGAGACGAGCAGTACTTC. This gives the protein CASSFSGGLGDEQYF.

The chain's CDR3 is CASSLYGEGAYEQYF. The CDR3, as DNA: TGTGCCAGCAGCTTATACGGAGAAGGGGCCTACGAGCAGTACTTC. The J gene is TRBJ2-7, the V gene TRBV7-3, with a weak D call TRBD1 (5 bases). Germline-derived CDR1 and CDR2 are SGHTA and FQGTGA. The length of the CDR3 is 15 residues. V shed 2 bases and J shed 2 bases, with 13 bases lying between them.

This sequence joins TRBV5-1 and TRBJ1-1, with no clear D. The CDR3 has 13 residues. Germline lookup yields CDR1 SGHRS and CDR2 YFSETQ. The V end was cut by 4 bases, the J end by 11 bases, with 18 bases between. CDR3 amino acids: CASSHGETRVAFF. CDR3 nucleotide sequence: TGCGCCAGCAGCCACGGAGAAACAAGGGTGGCTTTCTTT.

The rearrangement joins TRBV6-6 to TRBJ2-7, with TRBD1 matching over 9 bases. Looked up from germline, CDR1 is MNHNY and CDR2 is SVGAGI (reference sequence). V lost 0 bases to trimming and J lost 4 bases; unmatched junction nucleotides: 4. The CDR3 contains 15 residues. The CDR3, as DNA: TGTGCCAGCAGTTACTCTGGGACAGGGATGTACGAGCAGTACTTC. It specifies CASSYSGTGMYEQYF.

The chain joins TRBV6-5 to TRBJ1-2; 7 bases are a match to TRBD1. This CDR3 is built from 14 residues. The ends lost 5 bases at V and 1 base at J; junction bases unmatched: 4. Germline CDR1 MNHEY, CDR2 SVGAGI. CDR3 region: CASSTGDSNYGYTF. The CDR3 DNA sequence: TGTGCCAGCAGTACGGGGGACAGTAACTATGGCTACACCTTC.

This rearrangement joins TRBV6-5 to TRBJ2-1; TRBD1 or TRBD2 may be the D gene (7 bases each). The germline CDR1 and CDR2 sequences are MNHEY and SVGAGI. The CDR3 is made up of 14 amino acids. With 0 bases removed from V and 9 bases from J, the gap between germline ends came to 12 bases. Here the CDR3 DNA reads TGTGCCAGCAGTTACTCCCGGGGGGACAGTGAGCAGTTCTTC. It is translated as CASSYSRGDSEQFF.

The chain recombines TRBV11-2 with TRBJ1-4, with 7 nucleotides matching TRBD1. The V segment lost 4 bases and the J segment 8 bases; nucleotides outside the gene matches: 13. In germline, CDR1 is SGHAT, CDR2 FQNNGV. There are 16 residues in the CDR3. CDR3 protein: CASSSTMTGREEKLFF. The CDR3 DNA reads as TGTGCCAGCAGCTCCACGATGACAGGGAGGGAGGAAAAACTGTTTTTT.

This sequence joins TRBV28 and TRBJ2-2, with TRBD2 matching over 9 bases. The germline gives CDR1 MDHEN, CDR2 SYDVKM. V lost 11 bases and J lost 3; bases outside the gene matches: 10. The CDR3 is made up of 15 amino acids. The CDR3 DNA reads TGTGCCGGCCGTCCAGGGACTAGCTACACCGGGGAGCTGTTTTTT. Encoded protein: CAGRPGTSYTGELFF.

V and J are TRBV4-1 and TRBJ2-7; the match to TRBD2 covers 7 bases. Germline V gives CDR1 MGHRA, CDR2 YSYEKL. The CDR3 contains 15 residues. V lost 0 bases, J lost 1 base, and 3 bases stayed unmatched. The CDR3 region has the DNA TGCGCCAGCAGCCAAGAGGGGGAGGGATCCTACGAGCAGTACTTC. Translation: CASSQEGEGSYEQYF.

Concerning this clone itself: Other DNA sequences from this sample encode an identical CDR3 as well. The J gene is TRBJ1-5, the V gene TRBV28; D is ambiguous. The germline V gene encodes CDR1 MDHEN and CDR2 SYDVKM. The V and J ends lost 3 bases and 1 base respectively, with 4 bases between them. This CDR3 region has 13 residues. The CDR3 region is CASSLLSNQPQHF. CDR3 DNA sequence: TGTGCCAGCAGTTTGTTGAGCAATCAGCCCCAGCATTTT. Filled out from reference TRBV28 and TRBJ1-5, the complete variable domain reads DVKVTQSSRYLVKRTGEKVFLECVQDMDHENMFWYRQDPGLGLRLIYFSYDVKMKEKGDIPEGYSVSREKKERFSLILESASTNQTSMYLCASSLLSNQPQHFGDGTRLSIL.

V and J are TRBV9 and TRBJ2-3; TRBD2 aligns across 8 bases. With V trimmed by 0 bases and J by 9 bases, 3 bases remained unmatched. This CDR3 has 13 amino acids. Per germline, CDR1 SGDLS and CDR2 YYNGEE. The CDR3 DNA follows: TGTGCCAGCAGCGTAGAAGCTAGCGGGACGCAGTATTTT. Translating it yields CASSVEASGTQYF.

This chain connects TRBV11-2 to TRBJ2-7, with TRBD2 identical over 8 bases. The CDR3 totals 14 residues. Unmatched junction bases numbered 3, after V lost 5 bases and J lost 0 bases. Germline V gene sequence: CDR1 SGHAT, CDR2 FQNNGV. The CDR3 nucleotides read TGTGCCAGCAGCCTTAGCGGGACCTCCTACGAGCAGTACTTC. Its translation: CASSLSGTSYEQYF.

The rearrangement links TRBV28 to TRBJ2-1; 9 nucleotides agree with TRBD2. This CDR3 is built from 15 residues. CDR1 and CDR2 from the germline V gene are MDHEN and SYDVKM. V shed 3 bases, J shed 6 bases, and the junction held 6 bases outside the gene matches. CDR3 in DNA: TGTGCCAGCAGTTTTTTCGCGGGAGGGCTCAATGAGCAGTTCTTC. It encodes CASSFFAGGLNEQFF. Using reference TRBV28 and TRBJ2-1 for the parts outside the CDR3, the full variable domain is DVKVTQSSRYLVKRTGEKVFLECVQDMDHENMFWYRQDPGLGLRLIYFSYDVKMKEKGDIPEGYSVSREKKERFSLILESASTNQTSMYLCASSFFAGGLNEQFFGPGTRLTVL.

V usage is TRBV29-1 and J usage is TRBJ2-5; TRBD2 matches at 9 bases. Germline CDR1 is SQVTM and CDR2 is ANQGSEA. The CDR3 has 17 amino acids. The junction had 11 bases not matched to a gene; V was cut back by 2 bases and J by 1 base. CDR3 DNA: TGCAGCGTTGAATTTCCACTTAGTAGCGGGAGCCAAGAGACCCAGTACTTC. It yields the protein CSVEFPLSSGSQETQYF.

This clone was observed a single time. The chain uses TRBV28 and TRBJ2-2, with a tentative D call TRBD2 (6 bases). Trimming left V 5 bases short and J 4 bases short, with 8 bases between. The germline CDR1 and CDR2 sequences are MDHEN and SYDVKM. The CDR3 covers 13 residues. CDR3 sequence (DNA): TGTGCCAGCAGTGGAGGGCGCACCGGGGAGCTGTTTTTT. It yields the protein CASSGGRTGELFF.

This chain joins TRBV9 and TRBJ2-3; either TRBD1 or TRBD2 may fit D (6 bases each). Trimming shortened V by 3 bases and J by 0 bases, and 14 bases separated the two germline ends. This CDR3 has 16 residues. Germline loops: CDR1 SGDLS, CDR2 YYNGEE. CDR3 nucleotides: TGTGCCAGCAGCGCCCGGGGGCCTACTAGCACAGATACGCAGTATTTT. Amino acids: CASSARGPTSTDTQYF.

The chain carries TRBV19 and TRBJ2-7; either TRBD1 or TRBD2 may fit D (5 bases each). CDR1 is LNHDA, CDR2 SQIVND, per germline (reference sequence). Trimming pared 5 bases from V and 0 bases from J, leaving 14 bases between. This CDR3 is built from 15 residues. CDR3 DNA sequence: TGTGCCAGTAGTCTCCGGGACCAAAGCTCCTACGAGCAGTACTTC. This sequence encodes CASSLRDQSSYEQYF.

The rearrangement joins TRBV29-1 to TRBJ2-7; D gene ambiguous. CDR1 is SQVTM and CDR2 is ANQGSEA in the germline V gene. V was pared by 4 bases and J by 2 bases, with 12 bases between. The CDR3 contains 13 residues. The CDR3 loop is CSVVQSVTYEQYF. The CDR3 coding sequence is TGCAGCGTTGTCCAGTCTGTGACCTACGAGCAGTACTTC.